The clone carrying this T cell receptor beta chain was seen more than once but under ten times. This sample is part of a study of blood T cells in healthy people across ages. Isolated PBMCs totaled at least 6 million in each sample. PCR was performed a second time for roughly 7 to 11 cycles using a sample-barcoded 5' primer and a J-beta primer mix. TCRdb redid the calling of the 5' RACE reads with MiXCR, one entry per CDR3 protein. The table lists 1.5 million to 2 million distinct CDR3 sequences, about 50% of them singletons. Deletions cut 5 bases from V and 5 bases from J, with 12 bases between. CDR3 length equals 13 residues. The germline V gene encodes CDR1 LNHNV and CDR2 YYDKDF (reference sequence).

Sequenced: blood. The chain is built from TRBV15 and TRBJ2-5, with D tentatively TRBD2 (6 bases). This receptor was taken from a woman between 40 and 50 years old in good health. The CDR3 DNA sequence: TGTGCCACCAGCGGATCGGGGGTTGAGACCCAGTACTTC. This translates into CATSGSGVETQYF. The whole variable domain, filled in from reference TRBV15 and TRBJ2-5, reads DAMVIQNPRYQVTQFGKPVTLSCSQTLNHNVMYWYQQKSSQAPKLLFHYYDKDFNNEADTPDNFQSRRPNTSFCFLDIRSPGLGDTAMYLCATSGSGVETQYFGPGTRLLVL.